The 12 T cell receptor beta chains reported below all come from one sample, sequenced in a study of T cell changes during pregnancy in multiple sclerosis. Sequencing used immunoSEQ multiplex PCR; TCRdb keeps in-frame clones, though not all of them. The profile covers approximately 110,000 clones, with roughly nine tenths appearing a single time and about 3% taken by the ten largest. The sequences come from peripheral blood, collected after pregnancy. These receptors were obtained from a female donor with multiple sclerosis, enrolled in a pregnancy study.

Worth noting for this clone: Other DNA sequences in the same sample also yield this CDR3. The CDR3 spells CASSLTGGYEQYF. The CDR3 nucleotides are TGTGCCAGCAGTTTGACAGGGGGTTACGAGCAGTACTTC. The chain couples TRBV27 to TRBJ2-7; 9 bases agree with TRBD1. Germline V gene sequence: CDR1 MNHEY, CDR2 SMNVEV (reference sequence). V dropped 3 bases and J dropped 4; count of bases not matched to a gene: 1. The CDR3 runs to 13 residues.

This clone has more than one count but fewer than ten. CDR3 region: CAWSGLAGAPGTDTQYF. CDR3 nucleotides: TGTGCCTGGAGTGGGCTAGCGGGGGCCCCCGGCACAGATACGCAGTATTTT. The chain is built from TRBV30 and TRBJ2-3; 10 nucleotides align to TRBD2. Looked up from germline, CDR1 is GTSNPN and CDR2 is SVGIG (reference sequence). The V and J ends lost 1 base and 1 base, in that order; junction bases with no gene match: 8. CDR3 length equals 17 residues.

This rearrangement joins TRBV18 to TRBJ1-1; D gene ambiguous. Germline assignment: CDR1 KGHSH and CDR2 LQKENI. This CDR3 contains 14 residues. V shed 3 bases and J shed 8 bases, with 16 bases lying between them. The CDR3 bases are TGTGCCAGCTCACCCCTCCATACGCGAGAAGAAGCTTTCTTT. It specifies CASSPLHTREEAFF. Full variable domain (outside the CDR3, taken from reference TRBV18 and TRBJ1-1): NAGVMQNPRHLVRRRGQEARLRCSPMKGHSHVYWYRQLPEEGLKFMVYLQKENIIDESGMPKERFSAEFPKEGPSILRIQQVVRGDSAAYFCASSPLHTREEAFFGQGTRLTVV.

The chain uses TRBV15 and TRBJ1-2; D is ambiguous. CDR1 is LNHNV, CDR2 YYDKDF, per germline (reference sequence). The CDR3 consists of 14 residues. V dropped 5 bases and J dropped 4 bases, with 14 bases sitting between them. The CDR3 DNA reads as TGTGCCACCAGCCCAAGTGGGCAGAGCTATGGCTACACCTTC. This translates into CATSPSGQSYGYTF.

The CDR3 region is CASSSHFGGGAIYGYTF. In DNA, the CDR3 is TGTGCCAGCAGTTCTCACTTCGGCGGAGGGGCCATCTATGGCTACACCTTC. V usage is TRBV27 and J usage is TRBJ1-2; TRBD1 is a possible D gene (5 bases). V was clipped by 4 bases and J by 4 bases, with 22 bases between them. The CDR3 is 17 amino acids. Germline V CDR1 and CDR2: MNHEY, SMNVEV (reference sequence).

V and J are TRBV19 and TRBJ1-1, with D hard to call. With 6 bases removed from V and 0 bases from J, the gap between germline ends came to 5 bases. This CDR3 is built from 12 residues. Germline values: CDR1 LNHDA, CDR2 SQIVND (reference sequence). The CDR3 bases are TGTGCCAGTAGATACTTGAACACTGAAGCTTTCTTT. Encoded protein: CASRYLNTEAFF.

CDR3 sequence: CASSLDRFVIYTF. CDR3 nucleotide sequence: TGTGCCAGCAGCTTGGACAGGTTCGTGATATACACCTTC. The rearrangement uses TRBV7-2 and TRBJ1-2; 7 nucleotides line up with TRBD1. Trimming removed 3 bases from V and 11 bases from J; junction bases left unmatched: 9. Germline CDR1 and CDR2: SGHTA and FQGNSA. This CDR3 region has 13 residues.

The V call is TRBV5-3, the J call TRBJ2-3; TRBD1 aligns across 9 bases. TRBV5-3 is marked as an open reading frame, function uncertain. The CDR3 sequence is 17 residues long. The ends lost 1 base at V and 3 bases at J; junction bases unmatched: 9. The CDR3 DNA follows: TGTGCCAGAAGCTTGATCGGAGACAGGGGGAAGACAGATACGCAGTATTTT. It codes for CARSLIGDRGKTDTQYF.

The chain joins TRBV27 to TRBJ1-2; 7 positions match TRBD1. The CDR3 runs 15 residues. Germline assignment: CDR1 MNHEY and CDR2 SMNVEV (reference sequence). V gave up 6 bases and J gave up 8 bases; unmatched junction bases: 15. The chain's CDR3 is CASRPTTGSAMGYTF. The CDR3 nucleotides are TGTGCCAGCAGACCAACGACAGGGTCGGCTATGGGCTACACCTTC.

For the CDR3, the DNA is TGTGCCAGCAGGCTCGGACAGGCCTCTAACTATGGCTACACCTTC. Encoded protein: CASRLGQASNYGYTF. V gene TRBV2 combines with J gene TRBJ1-2; 7 bases map to TRBD1. With 6 bases clipped from V and 0 bases from J, the junction kept 7 bases outside the gene matches. This CDR3 is 15 amino acids long. In germline, CDR1 is SNHLY, CDR2 FYNNEI.

The V gene is TRBV7-2, the J gene TRBJ1-2; 8 positions match TRBD1. The V gene end was trimmed by 2 bases and the J gene end by 6 bases; junction bases not matched to a gene: 5. The CDR3 totals 14 residues. Germline V gene data show CDR1 as SGHTA and CDR2 as FQGNSA. CDR3 region: CASSLPRRGHGYTF. CDR3 coding DNA: TGTGCCAGCAGCTTACCCCGCAGGGGGCATGGCTACACCTTC.

J is TRBJ2-5 and V is TRBV7-3; D is perhaps TRBD1 (6 bases). The length of the CDR3 is 13 residues. V lost 5 bases to trimming and J lost 5 bases, with 12 bases between them. Germline lookup yields CDR1 SGHTA and CDR2 FQGTGA. The CDR3 loop reads CASSSDRTETQYF. The CDR3 nucleotides are TGTGCCAGCAGCAGTGACAGGACCGAGACCCAGTACTTC. The whole variable domain, remainder taken from reference TRBV7-3 and TRBJ2-5, is GAGVSQTPSNKVTEKGKYVELRCDPISGHTALYWYRQSLGQGPEFLIYFQGTGAADDSGLPNDRFFAVRPEGSVSTLKIQRTERGDSAVYLCASSSDRTETQYFGPGTRLLVL.